This T cell receptor (beta chain) was obtained from a study of naive and memory T cell subsets (dated by TCRdb to about 2017). As for the study more broadly: An open-source, UMI-based TCR alpha and beta sequencing pipeline was applied to sorted naive and memory peripheral blood T cell subsets. Complete agreement was observed between the functional CMV T cell responses and the IgG serology results. RNA was DNase-treated and reverse transcribed with TCR constant-region primers, mostly using SuperScript III.

The method behind the library was UMI-ligation and nested PCR. The beta constant-region primer consisted of an equimolar mixture of two oligonucleotides that together covered TRBC1 and TRBC2. A single-stranded oligonucleotide bearing the SP2 primer plus a 12-nucleotide UMI was ligated onto the 3' end of the cDNA by T4 RNA ligase 1. The ligated cDNA went through four rounds of PCR with nested alpha and beta constant-region primers together with the SP2 primer. Incubation of the ligation reaction was carried out at 16 degrees C for about 18-24 hours. To avoid over-amplification, PCR2 was usually performed as a SYBR Green qPCR and halted once a predetermined threshold was reached. Agencourt AMPure XP magnetic beads were used for all purifications after the first. Library amounts were measured by Qubit and library quality was assessed on a TapeStation, where the main peak was expected at around 650 bp. The pooled libraries were sequenced on an Illumina MiSeq using v2 2x251 paired-end kits, which usually yielded 1-2 million reads per sample. Libraries were pooled at 3 to 4 nM per sample, and 5-7% PhiX was added to improve cluster recognition. The study's processing was this. FASTQ reads processed by Demultiplexor were assigned V and J genes by Decombinator through tag matching that tolerated a single base-pair mismatch. Collapsinator relied on UMIs to fix sequencing errors as well as frequency errors caused by PCR heterogeneity. TCRs were translated and CDR3s were extracted from the conserved cysteine to the FGXG phenylalanine by CDR3Translator, with non-productive sequences being flagged. Gini, Shannon entropy and inverse Simpson indices were calculated on repertoires subsampled to equal numbers of UMI-defined TCRs. Within the linear range, a power law was fitted by maximum likelihood to the distributions of clonotype abundance. Similar UMI counts, unique TCR numbers and clonal distributions were obtained with the pipeline and with MIGEC on one naive CD8 sample. The repertoires were searched for some 7,300 CMV-associated CDR3 sequences that had been compiled from VDJdb and a published dataset. Using fastp at Q25 and MiXCR, TCRdb reprocessed the public reads and kept productive beta chains. Rows merge per CDR3 protein into single entries with the most common DNA and genes. V and J calls and clone size were set by TCRdb, not the authors. Across this sample there are approximately 89,000 distinct CDR3 sequences, with roughly 7.3% seen only once. The ten largest clones capture 1.6% of the sample.

Here is what the overall study found, with its caveats: RNA-based TCR counts may be influenced by expression changes linked to T cell activation and differentiation. Each clonotype was defined as a single alpha or beta chain sequence rather than as a paired alpha/beta receptor. After error correction, only a single occurrence was seen for over 90% of naive TCR sequences, so much steeper abundance distributions were produced than in memory subsets. In both CD4 and CD8 cells, a rise in Gini index and a fall in Shannon and inverse Simpson diversity were observed from naive through CM, EM and EMRA. The abundance of TCRs followed a power law with an exponent that differed between naive and memory subsets yet stayed consistent across the three individuals. The repertoire findings for the naive and memory subsets could not be validated, as no ground truth was available.

Separate amplification of TCR alpha and beta chain libraries was performed from the second PCR step onward. The CMV status of each donor was determined by measuring IFNgamma production from CD4+ T cells after fresh PBMCs had been stimulated overnight with CMV viral lysate. Using Miltenyi beads, CD4 T cells were first positively selected, and CD8 T cells were then positively selected from the CD4-negative fraction. Cells were stained for CD3, CD4, CD8, CD45RA, CD27 and a live/dead dye and were sorted on a BD Aria II into four subsets based on CD45RA and CD27. Blood was obtained from a few healthy volunteers, and the blood from each volunteer was fractionated into CD4 and CD8 T cells and subsequently into four differentiation subsets. Approximately 120 ml of peripheral blood was collected from each donor, and PBMC were isolated by Ficoll-Paque PLUS density-gradient centrifugation. Sorted cells were lysed in RLT buffer, and RNA was extracted with a Qiagen RNeasy kit and stored at -80°C.

The CDR3 runs 11 amino acids, cysteine and phenylalanine included. CDR3 DNA only is kept here, 33 bases in frame from base 1. From the germline V gene, CDR1 is SNHLY and CDR2 is FYNNEI. Deletion took 7 bases off V and 8 bases off J, with a span of 9 bases between the germline ends. At least ten counts were recorded for this clonotype. What antigen it recognizes has not been identified. The record has no base qualities; no much larger clone is one base away. This clonotype was obtained from a human donor in good health. The sample comprised central memory CD4+ T cells from blood. Interpreted using the paper, the cell subset or site label stands for: central memory, CD45RA- CD27+. The rearranged segments are TRBV2 and TRBJ1-3, with no reliable assignment of the D segment. CDR3 protein: CASKEEYTIYF. The DNA is as follows: TGTGCCAGCAAAGAAGAGTACACCATATATTTT.